Below, 2 T cell receptor beta chains from the same sample are listed, as sequenced in a study of shared clonotypes between healthy human individuals. Clones were sequenced by immunoSEQ multiplex PCR, and TCRdb holds only the in-frame ones, with some missing. This repertoire shows over 1.4 million clones, 96% found once; its top ten account for 1.2%. Sequencing was done on a sample of naive CD4+ T cells sorted from blood. The subset denotes: CD45RA+ positively selected. The receptors were gathered from a man aged 25 to 45 in good health.

The J gene is TRBJ1-4, the V gene TRBV28, with a tentative D call TRBD1 (6 bases). This CDR3 has 16 residues. Germline CDR1 reads MDHEN; CDR2 reads SYDVKM. V was pared by 6 bases and J by 7 bases, with 21 bases between. For the CDR3, the DNA is TGTGCCAGCAGGAGCAGGGTCGCTGGGGGCGGTGAAAAACTGTTTTTT. Protein product: CASRSRVAGGGEKLFF.

V is TRBV29-1 and J is TRBJ2-1; TRBD2 matches 7 bases. The germline V gene has CDR1 SQVTM and CDR2 ANQGSEA. The ends lost 8 bases at V and 0 bases at J; junction bases unmatched: 13. The CDR3 covers 16 residues. CDR3 sequence (DNA): TGCAGCTACAGAGGCGGGAGCCTCAGCTCCTACAATGAGCAGTTCTTC. It yields the protein CSYRGGSLSSYNEQFF.